This T cell receptor (beta chain) originates from a study of shared clonotypes between healthy human individuals. Findings and limits, study-wide: Deeper or shallower sequencing was expected to change how clonotypes are shared among donors.

With regard to this clone: Antigen: not known.

Several immunoSEQ plates received, in even portions, the genomic DNA of each subset. Each sorted subset replicate got 200 ng genomic DNA, 25,000 to 30,000 genomes. Study processing details: With immunoSEQ giving junction-only sequences and no quality scores, filtering differed. Sequencing used immunoSEQ multiplex PCR; TCRdb keeps in-frame clones, though not all of them. D and trimming come from the DNA, and the V and J calls and clone size come from that table. Of more than 850,000 clones in the sample, approximately 78% were seen once. The CDR3 contains 15 residues. V was cut by 2 bases and J by 7 bases, with 15 bases left in between. The germline gives CDR1 SGHDT, CDR2 YYEEEE.

This sequence joins TRBV5-6 and TRBJ2-2; TRBD1 might be the D (6 bases). This clonotype originated in a man aged 18 to 30 in good health. Some clones in this sample may be carry-over from other donors' samples. Sequencing was done on a sample of memory CD4+ T cells from PBMCs. The subset was: CD45RA-negative fraction. The CDR3 region is CASSFPGALGGELFF. In DNA form, the CDR3 reads TGTGCCAGCAGCTTCCCAGGGGCCCTTGGCGGGGAGCTGTTTTTT.